Shown below are 4 T cell receptor beta chains from a single sample sequenced in a study of blood T cell repertoires in COVID-19. Using immunoSEQ multiplex PCR, the repertoire was profiled, and TCRdb retains in-frame clones only, with some absent. The table lists nearly 350,000 clones, about 88% of them singletons. Sequenced: peripheral blood. These receptors all come from a woman aged 70-85 years with COVID-19, enrolled during active disease.

V gene TRBV10-2 combines with J gene TRBJ1-5; TRBD1 might be the D (6 bases). Trimming removed 8 bases at V and 7 bases at J, with 12 bases between. The germline gives CDR1 WSHSY, CDR2 SAAADI. The CDR3 is 12 residues long. As DNA, the CDR3 is TGCGCCAGCGGACCCCAGGGGCAGCCCCAGCATTTT. The encoded protein is CASGPQGQPQHF.

This CDR3 reads CASSLGGTKNTEAFF. DNA for the CDR3: TGTGCCAGCAGCTTGGGGGGGACAAAAAACACTGAAGCTTTCTTT. This chain links TRBV5-6 with TRBJ1-1; D perhaps matches TRBD1 (6 bases). V shed 0 bases and J shed 2 bases, with 11 bases lying between them. CDR3 length: 15 residues. Germline lookup yields CDR1 SGHDT and CDR2 YYEEEE.

The V call is TRBV24-1, the J call TRBJ2-3, with TRBD1 matching over 7 bases. This CDR3 has 17 residues. J gave up 0 bases and V 5 bases, and 10 bases lay outside the gene matches. CDR1 KGHDR and CDR2 SFDVKD come from the germline V gene. The CDR3 region has the DNA TGTGCCACCAGTGCAAAGGGACAGTATGACAGCACAGATACGCAGTATTTT. Its translation: CATSAKGQYDSTDTQYF.

The chain combines TRBV2 with TRBJ1-1, with D unclear. The length of the CDR3 is 12 residues. CDR1 SNHLY and CDR2 FYNNEI come from the germline V gene. V lost 4 bases to trimming and J lost 0 bases, with 3 bases between them. CDR3 region: CASSAMNTEAFF. CDR3 DNA sequence: TGTGCCAGCAGTGCTATGAACACTGAAGCTTTCTTT.